This TCR beta chain stems from a study of Ad26.COV2.S vaccination and SARS-CoV-2 variants. In the study overall: Dosing was one shot or two shots 56 days apart. Overall study results and limits: Vaccinees displayed broader spike-specific TCR repertoires than placebo recipients.

The table came from immunoSEQ multiplex PCR; TCRdb's copy has only in-frame clones and leaves some out. The profile shows around 300,000 clones, roughly 90% of them singletons. About this clone itself: The antigen is unknown.

In germline, CDR1 is MDHEN, CDR2 SYDVKM. Germline trimming cut 3 bases from V and 2 bases from J; bases unmatched to any gene: 8. This CDR3 has 17 amino acids. Documented treatment: 15 to 20 received Ad26.COV2.S at low or high dose, single or two shots; about 5 received placebo; per-sample allocation not given. The samples were gathered on day 63 after the first injection of vaccine or placebo. Specimen: peripheral blood, collected in a trial of Ad26.COV2.S vaccine versus placebo. The chain recombines TRBV28 with TRBJ2-3; 10 bases agree with TRBD2. The sequence derives from a person between 18 and 65 years old who received the Ad26.COV2.S COVID-19 vaccine or a placebo. DNA for the CDR3: TGTGCCAGCAGTTTCCATCAACTAGCGGGGACCACAGATACGCAGTATTTT. It is translated as CASSFHQLAGTTDTQYF. The variable domain in full, with the rest retrieved from reference TRBV28 and TRBJ2-3, is DVKVTQSSRYLVKRTGEKVFLECVQDMDHENMFWYRQDPGLGLRLIYFSYDVKMKEKGDIPEGYSVSREKKERFSLILESASTNQTSMYLCASSFHQLAGTTDTQYFGPGTRLTVL.